Here is one T cell receptor beta chain with its context. Its antigen remains unidentified. CDR3 size: 14 residues. The ends were cut back, 2 bases at V and 0 bases at J, with 8 bases in the middle. Per the germline V gene, CDR1 is SGHTA and CDR2 is FQGNSA. TCRdb keeps only in-frame clones here, not all; method: immunoSEQ multiplex PCR. The sample contains roughly 91,000 clones, over 85% of which appear only once. This entry belongs to a study of T cell responses to AZD1222 COVID-19 vaccine. Points from the study as a whole: In a largely white British group with more females than males, clonal diversity was possibly underestimated. Spike-specific TCR breadth and depth grew following two AZD1222 doses.

The sequence was collected from an adult in good health. The genes are TRBV7-2 and TRBJ2-7; D possibly corresponds to TRBD1 (5 bases). Sequences were derived from peripheral blood, sampled on day 0 of AZD1222 vaccination. The CDR3 spells CASSLSGISYEQYF. In DNA form, the CDR3 reads TGTGCCAGCAGCTTATCAGGGATCTCCTACGAGCAGTACTTC.